This is a list of T cell receptor beta chains from one sample in a study of T cells after yellow fever vaccination. One entry per CDR3 protein, called by TCRdb with MiXCR from the 5' RACE reads. The sample yields fewer than 450,000 distinct CDR3 sequences, around 8.1% seen once. Source: PBMCs, taken more than 35 days after the first yellow fever vaccination. The receptors stem from a man in his late teens or twenties who received the YFV17D yellow fever vaccine. CDR3s include the opening cysteine and the closing phenylalanine or tryptophan. The D gene is left open where the match is weak. The listing skips clone size in some rows; elsewhere it reads once, few, many or a size class.

.,TRBJ2-6,TRBD1,TRBV2,CASQQGNGANVLTF,TGTGCCAGCCAACAGGGGAATGGGGCCAACGTCCTGACTTTC
.,TRBJ2-7,TRBD2,TRBV7-6,CASSVTSGGSEQYF,TGTGCCAGCAGCGTCACTAGCGGGGGGAGCGAGCAGTACTTC
many,TRBJ2-5,TRBD2,TRBV20-1,CSARERRTSGVQTQYF,TGCAGTGCTAGAGAGCGAAGGACTAGCGGGGTCCAGACCCAGTACTTC
few,TRBJ1-5,TRBD1,TRBV6-1,CASSAVAGGGQPQHF,TGTGCCAGCAGTGCGGTGGCAGGGGGCGGTCAGCCCCAGCATTTT
many,TRBJ1-5,TRBD1,TRBV12-3/TRBV12-4,CASSSTGYSNQPQHF,TGTGCCAGCAGCTCGACAGGGTATAGCAATCAGCCCCAGCATTTT
.,TRBJ2-1,TRBD2,TRBV20-1,CSAGLAGGPYEQFF,TGCAGTGCTGGATTAGCGGGGGGGCCCTATGAGCAGTTCTTC
many,TRBJ1-1,.,TRBV5-1,CASSLFTGGDTEAFF,TGCGCCAGCAGCTTGTTCACAGGAGGTGACACTGAAGCTTTCTTT
few,TRBJ2-2,.,TRBV5-1,CASSLRQEAWELFF,TGCGCCAGCAGCTTGAGACAGGAGGCCTGGGAGCTGTTTTTT
.,TRBJ1-1,.,TRBV6-5,CASSYSRSLGTEAFF,TGTGCCAGCAGTTATTCGCGCAGCCTGGGCACTGAAGCTTTCTTT
.,TRBJ2-2,TRBD1,TRBV12-3/TRBV12-4,CASSLGTGLAGELFF,TGTGCCAGCAGTTTAGGGACAGGGTTGGCCGGGGAGCTGTTTTTT
few,TRBJ2-1,.,TRBV6-2/TRBV6-3,CASSYSGGLADEQFF,TGTGCCAGCAGTTACTCAGGAGGGCTAGCAGATGAGCAGTTCTTC
few,TRBJ1-2,.,TRBV12-3/TRBV12-4,CASSRTEEGYGYTF,TGTGCCAGCAGTCGGACGGAGGAGGGCTATGGCTACACCTTC
few,TRBJ2-3,TRBD1,TRBV5-1,CASSSSDRGADTQYF,TGCGCCAGCAGCTCTTCTGACAGGGGGGCAGATACGCAGTATTTT
few,TRBJ2-2,.,TRBV12-3/TRBV12-4,CASSLALGTSPGELFF,TGTGCCAGCAGTTTAGCGCTAGGGACTTCCCCCGGGGAGCTGTTTTTT
few,TRBJ1-2,.,TRBV11-2,CASSSWDRAYGYTF,TGTGCCAGCAGCTCCTGGGACCGAGCCTATGGCTACACCTTC
.,TRBJ1-3,.,TRBV20-1,CSAYRASGNTIYF,TGCAGTGCTTACAGGGCCTCTGGAAACACCATATATTTT
few,TRBJ2-7,TRBD1,TRBV10-2,CASTGTAYEQYF,TGCGCCAGCACCGGGACAGCCTACGAGCAGTACTTC
few,TRBJ1-5,.,TRBV4-1,CASSLVVERGVDQPQHF,TGCGCCAGCAGCCTGGTAGTTGAACGGGGGGTGGATCAGCCCCAGCATTTT
few,TRBJ1-5,.,TRBV18,CASSPQRTPSNQPQHF,TGTGCCAGCTCTCCGCAGCGGACTCCCAGCAATCAGCCCCAGCATTTT
.,TRBJ2-7,.,TRBV20-1,CSASYSSAQGGDEQYF,TGCAGTGCCTCGTATAGTAGTGCACAGGGAGGGGACGAGCAGTACTTC
.,TRBJ2-5,TRBD1,TRBV5-6,CASSPDLTGETQYF,TGTGCCAGCAGCCCGGACTTGACAGGGGAGACCCAGTACTTC
few,TRBJ1-1,.,TRBV18,CASSPFEGLTEAFF,TGTGCCAGCTCACCATTTGAGGGGTTGACTGAAGCTTTCTTT